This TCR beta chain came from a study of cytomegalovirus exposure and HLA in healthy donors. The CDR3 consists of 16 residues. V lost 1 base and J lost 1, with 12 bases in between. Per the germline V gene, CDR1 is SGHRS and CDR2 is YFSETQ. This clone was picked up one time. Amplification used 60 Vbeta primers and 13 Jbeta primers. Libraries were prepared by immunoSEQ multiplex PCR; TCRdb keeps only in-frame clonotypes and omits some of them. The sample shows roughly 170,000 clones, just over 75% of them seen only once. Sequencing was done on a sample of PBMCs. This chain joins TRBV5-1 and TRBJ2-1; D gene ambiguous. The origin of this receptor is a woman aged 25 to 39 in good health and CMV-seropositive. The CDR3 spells CASSLSLGSSYNEQFF. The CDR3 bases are TGCGCCAGCAGCTTGTCGCTAGGCAGTTCCTACAATGAGCAGTTCTTC.